The rows below give T cell receptor beta chains drawn from one sample of a study of neurological immune-mediated disorders. TCRdb passed the 5' RACE reads through MiXCR, listing each CDR3 protein once. The sample has some 87,000 distinct CDR3 sequences, nearly 6% seen once. The source material was PBMCs. The receptors stem from a woman aged 55-75 years with multiple sclerosis. Each CDR3 is given with its conserved first and last residue. Each record gives: V gene, J gene, D gene, clone size, CDR3 length, CDR3 protein, CDR3 DNA. D genes are given only for firm matches. Rows give clone size only sometimes, using once, few, many, or a class for an expanded clone.

TRBV5-1,TRBJ2-7,NA,many,13,CASSRGEGYEQYF,TGCGCCAGCAGCCGGGGAGAGGGCTACGAGCAGTACTTC
TRBV20-1,TRBJ1-5,NA,many,14,CSAWAGISNQPQHF,TGCAGTGCCTGGGCCGGAATTAGCAATCAGCCCCAGCATTTT
TRBV12-3/TRBV12-4,TRBJ1-1,NA,many,12,CASSDYKLEAFF,TGTGCCAGCAGTGACTACAAGTTAGAAGCTTTCTTT
TRBV20-1,TRBJ2-1,TRBD1,many,11,CSAITGVEQFF,TGCAGTGCTATTACAGGGGTTGAGCAGTTCTTC
TRBV5-5,TRBJ1-1,NA,NA,17,CASSLRVDDRVNTEAFF,TGTGCCAGCAGCTTGCGCGTTGACGACAGAGTGAACACTGAAGCTTTCTTT
TRBV28,TRBJ2-1,TRBD1,many,15,CASSLPTGGNNEQFF,TGTGCCAGCAGTCTTCCGACAGGGGGGAACAATGAGCAGTTCTTC
TRBV6-6,TRBJ2-1,NA,many,13,CASSPGLYNEQFF,TGTGCCAGCAGTCCGGGCCTTTACAATGAGCAGTTCTTC
TRBV11-2,TRBJ2-2,NA,many,13,CVSSLEVSGELFF,TGTGTCAGCAGCTTAGAAGTGAGCGGGGAGCTGTTTTTT
TRBV10-3,TRBJ2-3,NA,many,13,CAIRTGSSDTQYF,TGTGCCATCAGAACCGGGTCCTCAGATACGCAGTATTTT
TRBV2,TRBJ1-6,NA,many,15,CASSEGLRDNSPLHF,TGTGCCAGCAGTGAAGGGTTACGGGATAATTCACCCCTCCACTTT
TRBV12-3/TRBV12-4,TRBJ1-1,NA,many,14,CASTTGPREAEAFF,TGTGCCAGCACCACCGGCCCCCGGGAAGCTGAAGCTTTCTTT
TRBV3-1,TRBJ1-2,NA,many,15,CASSLRDAAPYGYTF,TGTGCCAGCAGCCTCAGGGACGCAGCTCCCTATGGCTACACCTTC
TRBV10-2,TRBJ1-3,NA,many,16,CASSEPPKSSGNTIYF,TGCGCCAGCAGTGAGCCACCTAAGAGCTCTGGAAACACCATATATTTT
TRBV29-1,TRBJ2-7,NA,many,13,CSVEELVGGEQYF,TGCAGCGTTGAAGAGTTGGTAGGGGGCGAGCAGTACTTC
TRBV5-1,TRBJ2-2,TRBD1,many,16,CASSNRQGGNTGELFF,TGCGCCAGCAGCAACCGACAGGGGGGGAACACCGGGGAGCTGTTTTTT
TRBV5-1,TRBJ2-1,NA,many,16,CASSFLTSSSYNEQFF,TGCGCCAGCAGCTTCCTTACTAGTAGCTCCTACAATGAGCAGTTCTTC
TRBV5-1,TRBJ2-3,TRBD1,many,17,CASSSGLGTANTDTQYF,TGCGCCAGCAGCTCGGGGTTAGGGACAGCAAACACAGATACGCAGTATTTT
TRBV5-8,TRBJ1-2,NA,many,14,CASSLTRGARGYTF,TGTGCCAGCAGCCTCACGCGGGGGGCGCGTGGCTACACCTTC
TRBV28,TRBJ2-5,TRBD2,many,13,CASTSGRQETQYF,TGTGCCAGCACTAGCGGGCGCCAAGAGACCCAGTACTTC
TRBV5-1,TRBJ2-2,NA,many,15,CASSLEFLGAGELFF,TGCGCCAGCAGCTTGGAATTTTTGGGGGCCGGGGAGCTGTTTTTT
TRBV20-1,TRBJ2-1,TRBD1,many,16,CSARAGQAHGGNEQFF,TGCAGTGCTAGAGCTGGACAGGCTCATGGCGGGAATGAGCAGTTCTTC
TRBV7-8,TRBJ1-1,NA,many,15,CASRSDSGKNTEAFF,TGTGCCAGCAGATCGGACTCAGGGAAGAACACTGAAGCTTTCTTT
TRBV10-2,TRBJ1-1,NA,many,12,CASGVMNTEAFF,TGCGCCAGCGGAGTGATGAACACTGAAGCTTTCTTT
TRBV19,TRBJ2-3,NA,many,14,CASSIGRNTDTQYF,TGTGCCAGTAGTATAGGTCGCAACACAGATACGCAGTATTTT
TRBV20-1,TRBJ1-2,NA,many,15,CSARASAQGHYGYTF,TGCAGTGCTAGAGCCTCTGCCCAGGGTCACTATGGCTACACCTTC
TRBV7-9,TRBJ2-2,NA,many,13,CASSLGAAGELFF,TGTGCCAGCAGCTTAGGGGCTGCCGGGGAGCTGTTTTTT
TRBV5-5,TRBJ2-4,NA,many,14,CASSLRATENIQYF,TGTGCCAGCAGCTTGAGAGCGACAGAAAACATTCAGTACTTC
TRBV15,TRBJ1-1,TRBD1,many,13,CATRGQGTPEAFF,TGTGCCACCAGGGGACAGGGGACCCCTGAAGCTTTCTTT
TRBV5-4,TRBJ2-3,NA,many,12,CASRGAENTQYF,TGTGCCAGCAGGGGGGCCGAGAATACGCAGTATTTT
TRBV9,TRBJ1-2,NA,many,14,CASSVETGIYGYTF,TGTGCCAGCAGCGTAGAAACAGGTATCTATGGCTACACCTTC
TRBV6-6,TRBJ2-2,TRBD2,many,17,CASSYPGLAGDTGELFF,TGTGCCAGCAGTTACCCGGGACTAGCGGGGGACACCGGGGAGCTGTTTTTT
TRBV2,TRBJ2-5,TRBD1,NA,15,CASSVGDRGEETQYF,TGTGCCAGCAGTGTTGGGGACAGGGGAGAAGAGACCCAGTACTTC
TRBV15,TRBJ1-5,TRBD1,many,16,CATSEGQGTRNQPQHF,TGTGCCACCAGCGAGGGACAGGGTACAAGGAATCAGCCCCAGCATTTT
TRBV7-6,TRBJ2-3,NA,many,15,CASSLARQGTDTQYF,TGTGCCAGCAGCTTAGCCAGACAGGGCACAGATACGCAGTATTTT
TRBV7-6,TRBJ2-3,NA,many,15,CASSLVGGGTDTQYF,TGTGCCAGCAGCTTAGTGGGGGGCGGCACAGATACGCAGTATTTT
TRBV11-2,TRBJ1-1,TRBD1,many,14,CASSLITGVPGAFF,TGTGCCAGCAGCCTAATAACAGGGGTCCCGGGTGCTTTCTTT
TRBV28,TRBJ1-1,TRBD1,many,13,CASSGTVYTEAFF,TGTGCCAGCTCCGGGACAGTCTACACTGAAGCTTTCTTT
TRBV18,TRBJ1-6,NA,many,15,CATTTSGASDSPLHF,TGTGCCACCACCACGTCCGGGGCGTCAGATTCACCCCTCCACTTT
TRBV15,TRBJ1-1,NA,many,14,CATSSRQLNTEAFF,TGTGCCACCAGCTCCCGACAGCTGAACACTGAAGCTTTCTTT
TRBV3-1,TRBJ1-1,NA,NA,14,CASSQLAGDTEAFF,TGTGCCAGCAGCCAATTAGCAGGGGACACTGAAGCTTTCTTT
TRBV5-6,TRBJ1-1,NA,many,15,CASSPPTAPNTEAFF,TGTGCCAGCAGCCCACCGACAGCACCGAACACTGAAGCTTTCTTT
TRBV5-5,TRBJ2-5,TRBD2,many,17,CASSLMPLAGLVGTQYF,TGTGCCAGCAGCTTGATGCCACTAGCGGGACTAGTCGGGACCCAGTACTTC
TRBV15,TRBJ2-1,NA,many,14,CATSRDDEWSEQFF,TGTGCCACCAGCAGAGACGACGAATGGTCTGAGCAGTTCTTC
TRBV5-1,TRBJ1-1,TRBD1,many,15,CASREGQGWDTEAFF,TGCGCCAGCAGAGAAGGACAGGGGTGGGACACTGAAGCTTTCTTT
TRBV30,TRBJ2-3,NA,many,13,CAWSVWGADTQYF,TGTGCCTGGAGTGTATGGGGGGCAGATACGCAGTATTTT